Following are 23 T cell receptor beta chains from one sample sequenced in a study of beta chain features in type 1 diabetes (dated 2018 in TCRdb). The method behind the library was the immunoSEQ multiplex PCR assay. The High Capacity cDNA Reverse Transcription Kit was used to reverse transcribe all of the isolated RNA, meaning that expressed TCRB transcripts were what got sequenced. In its TCRdb copy, this immuneACCESS table keeps in-frame sequences only and misses some clones. Where compared with another copy, unresolved V genes explain less than half of these, and the others have no known cause. The sample table shows 250,000 to 300,000 clones, and 8% are seen once. Roughly 1% of the sample is taken by the ten largest. Sequenced input: central memory CD4+ T cells from blood. Receptors originate from a woman under 30 in good health.

The rearrangement links TRBV6-5 to TRBJ2-1; 11 nucleotides line up with TRBD2. CDR1 and CDR2 (germline): MNHEY, SVGAGI. Unmatched junction bases numbered 6, after V lost 6 bases and J lost 5 bases. This CDR3 region has 15 residues. CDR3 nucleotides: TGTGCCAGCAGCGTTAGCGGGGGGGCTCACAATGAGCAGTTCTTC. Translated: CASSVSGGAHNEQFF.

There are a few counts of this clone. V gene TRBV29-1 combines with J gene TRBJ2-1; D gene unclear. V lost 6 bases and J lost 0, with 6 bases in between. There are 12 residues in the CDR3. Per germline, CDR1 SQVTM and CDR2 ANQGSEA. CDR3 in amino acids: CSVQHSYNEQFF. The CDR3 DNA sequence: TGCAGCGTCCAGCACTCCTACAATGAGCAGTTCTTC.

The genes are TRBV6-1 and TRBJ2-5, with a weak D call TRBD2 (6 bases). This CDR3 spans 11 amino acids. CDR1 MNHNS and CDR2 SASEGT come from the germline V gene. V was cut by 8 bases and J by 5 bases, with 9 bases left in between. CDR3 sequence (DNA): TGTGCCAGCCGGGGGTGGGAGACCCAGTACTTC. Protein sequence: CASRGWETQYF.

This clone appeared a few times. J is TRBJ1-2 and V is TRBV25-1; D gene uncertain. With 3 bases removed from V and 0 bases from J, the gap between germline ends came to 14 bases. The CDR3 covers 16 residues. Germline CDR1 is MGHDK and CDR2 is SYGVNS. CDR3: CASSDTIGVANYGYTF. The DNA for the CDR3 is TGTGCCAGCAGTGATACGATTGGGGTAGCTAACTATGGCTACACCTTC.

The chain joins TRBV7-2 to TRBJ2-5; the D gene is possibly TRBD2 (5 bases). Germline V lookup: CDR1 SGHTA, CDR2 FQGNSA. Trimming removed 2 bases from V and 1 base from J, with 8 bases in between. CDR3 length: 14 amino acids. CDR3 amino acids: CASSLFEGQETQYF. The CDR3 bases are TGTGCCAGCAGCTTATTCGAGGGCCAAGAGACCCAGTACTTC.

The chain combines TRBV5-1 with TRBJ2-7, with 9 bases identical to TRBD2. The CDR3 sequence is 15 residues long. In germline, CDR1 is SGHRS, CDR2 YFSETQ. The junction had 6 bases not matched to a gene; V was cut back by 0 bases and J by 5 bases. The CDR3 DNA reads as TGCGCCAGCAGCTTGGTCTTAGCGGGAGATGACGAGCAGTACTTC. Its protein product is CASSLVLAGDDEQYF.

This clone has a single count. This may stem from a read error, because a much larger clone lies one nucleotide away. This CDR3 reads CASSVASWAETQYF. The CDR3 coding sequence is TGTGCCAGCAGCGTAGCTTCATGGGCTGAGACCCAGTACTTC. V usage is TRBV9 and J usage is TRBJ2-5; D is ambiguous. Germline V gives CDR1 SGDLS, CDR2 YYNGEE. The CDR3 is 14 residues long. Trimming removed 0 bases from V and 5 bases from J, with 11 bases in between.

V and J are TRBV28 and TRBJ2-5; 9 bases map to TRBD1. There are 14 residues in the CDR3. Per germline, CDR1 MDHEN and CDR2 SYDVKM. The junction had 9 bases not matched to a gene; V was cut back by 8 bases and J by 5 bases. Written as DNA, the CDR3 is TGTGCCAGCTCCAACAGGGGGCGGCGGGAGACCCAGTACTTC. Translated: CASSNRGRRETQYF.

The rearrangement uses TRBV18 and TRBJ1-1, with 7 bases that match TRBD1. The CDR3 length is 14 residues. Losses at the gene ends were 4 bases for V and 1 base for J; bases not matched to a gene: 3. Germline V gene data show CDR1 as KGHSH and CDR2 as LQKENI. The CDR3 is CASSRDSENTEAFF. The CDR3 DNA reads as TGTGCCAGCTCACGGGACAGCGAGAACACTGAAGCTTTCTTT.

The chain recombines TRBV6-5 with TRBJ1-1; D ambiguous. V shed 7 bases and J shed 5 bases, with 14 bases lying between them. Germline V gene lookup returns CDR1 MNHEY and CDR2 SVGAGI. The CDR3 has 13 amino acids. CDR3 sequence (DNA): TGTGCCAGCACGGTATCAGGATGGACTGAAGCTTTCTTT. It translates to CASTVSGWTEAFF.

This clone was counted at least ten times. The rearrangement links TRBV10-3 to TRBJ2-1, with 8 bases fitting TRBD1. The CDR3 has 16 residues. V shed 3 bases, J shed 7 bases, and the junction held 11 bases outside the gene matches. CDR1 is ENHRY and CDR2 is SYGVKD in the germline V gene. Here the CDR3 reads CAISDSDRTGSNEQFF. Written as DNA, the CDR3 is TGTGCCATCAGTGACTCCGATCGGACAGGGTCAAATGAGCAGTTCTTC.

This chain joins TRBV6-5 and TRBJ2-3; D possibly corresponds to TRBD1 (6 bases). V gave up 8 bases and J gave up 3 bases, with 12 bases separating them. The CDR3 has 13 amino acids. Per the germline V gene, CDR1 is MNHEY and CDR2 is SVGAGI. CDR3: CASLGAGTDTQYF. In DNA, the CDR3 is TGTGCCAGCCTGGGGGCCGGTACAGATACGCAGTATTTT.

This clone showed up many times. V gene TRBV5-1 combines with J gene TRBJ2-7; possible D gene TRBD1, 6 bases. V was trimmed by 0 bases and J by 2 bases, leaving 15 bases between them. Germline V CDR1 and CDR2: SGHRS, YFSETQ. The CDR3 length is 16 residues. This chain's CDR3 is CASSLGLTGATYEQYF. The CDR3 region has the DNA TGCGCCAGCAGCTTGGGGCTGACAGGAGCGACCTACGAGCAGTACTTC.

This rearrangement joins TRBV6-6 to TRBJ2-1; 7 bases align to TRBD2. V dropped 4 bases and J dropped 3; count of bases not matched to a gene: 6. Germline lookup yields CDR1 MNHNY and CDR2 SVGAGI (reference sequence). The CDR3 contains 15 residues. The chain's CDR3 is CASSFPRDYYNEQFF. The CDR3 bases are TGTGCCAGCAGTTTTCCCCGGGACTACTACAATGAGCAGTTCTTC.

The rearrangement joins TRBV2 to TRBJ1-4; possibly TRBD1 for D (5 bases). Trimming pared 8 bases from V and 0 bases from J, leaving 13 bases between. Germline V gene data show CDR1 as SNHLY and CDR2 as FYNNEI. The CDR3 sequence is 15 residues long. CDR3: CASGGTLATNEKLFF. In DNA, the CDR3 is TGTGCCAGCGGGGGAACTCTTGCAACTAATGAAAAACTGTTTTTT.

This clone has ten or more counts. The genes are TRBV29-1 and TRBJ2-5, with D unresolved. CDR1 is SQVTM and CDR2 is ANQGSEA in the germline V gene. V lost 7 bases and J lost 4, with 4 bases in between. CDR3 size: 9 residues. DNA of the CDR3: TGCAGCGGGGTAGAGACCCAGTACTTC. It is translated as CSGVETQYF.

This rearrangement joins TRBV11-2 to TRBJ1-2; D is unclear. Trimming cost V 5 bases and J 6 bases, with 10 bases left between them. This CDR3 comprises 12 residues. CDR1 SGHAT and CDR2 FQNNGV come from the germline V gene. The CDR3 nucleotides are TGTGCCAGCAGCCACGGTGTGGATGGCTACACCTTC. Protein sequence: CASSHGVDGYTF.

The genes are TRBV2 and TRBJ2-5, with D unresolved. TRBJ2-7 matches the DNA end more closely, so the J call is doubtful. The CDR3 extends over 14 amino acids. Per germline, CDR1 SNHLY and CDR2 FYNNEI. The CDR3 here is CASSEGQINYEQYF. DNA of the CDR3: TGTGCCAGCAGTGAAGGGCAGATAAACTACGAGCAGTACTTC.

This clone was counted only a few times. This sequence joins TRBV19 and TRBJ2-5; TRBD2 agrees at 9 bases. Germline lookup yields CDR1 LNHDA and CDR2 SQIVND (reference sequence). The CDR3 runs to 15 residues. The junction had 7 bases not matched to a gene; V was cut back by 3 bases and J by 5 bases. CDR3 in DNA: TGTGCCAGTAGTATCGGCGGGGGGGCCGCGGAGACCCAGTACTTC. Amino acids: CASSIGGGAAETQYF.

The J gene is TRBJ2-3, the V gene TRBV5-4, with TRBD1 as a possible D gene (6 bases). Germline V gene lookup returns CDR1 SGHNT and CDR2 YYREEE (reference sequence). The CDR3 totals 15 residues. Trimming removed 0 bases at V and 0 bases at J, with 8 bases between. The CDR3 region is CASSLGGHSTDTQYF. The CDR3 nucleotides are TGTGCCAGCAGCTTGGGGGGGCACAGCACAGATACGCAGTATTTT.

This clone was observed at least ten times. The chain links TRBV29-1 to TRBJ2-1; 9 nucleotides line up with TRBD2. After removal of 6 bases from V and 0 bases from J, the junction contained 6 bases not matched to a gene. Germline CDR1 SQVTM, CDR2 ANQGSEA. The CDR3 length is 15 residues. CDR3 nucleotides: TGCAGCGTCCAAGGGACTAGCAGCTCCTACAATGAGCAGTTCTTC. This translates into CSVQGTSSSYNEQFF.

This clone was counted only a few times. The chain is built from TRBV4-2 and TRBJ1-1, with D unclear. The CDR3 is 13 amino acids. The germline V gene encodes CDR1 LGHNA and CDR2 YNFKEQ. V shed 1 base and J shed 6 bases, with 9 bases lying between them. The CDR3 sequence is CASSQVSAPEAFF. The CDR3 DNA follows: TGTGCCAGCAGCCAAGTATCCGCCCCTGAAGCTTTCTTT.

This sequence joins TRBV18 and TRBJ1-1; no reliable D call. CDR1 KGHSH and CDR2 LQKENI come from the germline V gene. Deletions cut 3 bases from V and 0 bases from J, with 8 bases between. The CDR3 consists of 14 residues. The CDR3 is CASSPAIMNTEAFF. The CDR3 coding sequence is TGTGCCAGCTCACCGGCGATAATGAACACTGAAGCTTTCTTT.